This is a list of T cell receptor beta chains from one sample in a study of shared clonotypes between healthy human individuals. Generated by immunoSEQ multiplex PCR, the TCRdb table keeps only in-frame clones and is missing some. The sample consists of some 2 million clones, about 94% of them appearing once. Material for sequencing was naive CD8+ T cells sorted from blood. The receptors derive from a man aged 18-30 years in good health. The conserved cysteine and the conserved F or W are not part of the CDR3 here. Fields, in order: D gene, clone size, J gene, V gene, CDR3 protein. A D gene is named only where the DNA matches it firmly. Not all rows give a size; the values are once, few, many and, for expanded clones, a class.

d_gene: NA
abundance: NA
j_gene: TRBJ2-7
v_gene: TRBV7-9
CDR3aa: ASSANDEQY

d_gene: TRBD2
abundance: NA
j_gene: TRBJ2-7
v_gene: TRBV7-9
CDR3aa: ASSSGLVGEQY

d_gene: NA
abundance: NA
j_gene: TRBJ1-1
v_gene: TRBV19
CDR3aa: ASSIGAANTEAF

d_gene: NA
abundance: NA
j_gene: TRBJ2-2
v_gene: TRBV9
CDR3aa: ASSAGDANTGELF

d_gene: TRBD2
abundance: NA
j_gene: TRBJ2-2
v_gene: TRBV5-1
CDR3aa: ASSPLAGGPNTGELF

d_gene: NA
abundance: NA
j_gene: NA
v_gene: TRBV7-9
CDR3aa: ASSTIIGPSVYEQY

d_gene: TRBD2
abundance: NA
j_gene: TRBJ2-5
v_gene: TRBV27
CDR3aa: ASSPSGLAGETQY

d_gene: NA
abundance: NA
j_gene: TRBJ1-5
v_gene: TRBV7-2
CDR3aa: ASSLEGIGVGDQPQH

d_gene: NA
abundance: once
j_gene: TRBJ1-5
v_gene: TRBV4-3
CDR3aa: ASSQTRAIGQPQH

d_gene: TRBD1
abundance: NA
j_gene: TRBJ1-5
v_gene: TRBV6-5
CDR3aa: ASSYRTGSDQPQH

d_gene: TRBD1
abundance: NA
j_gene: TRBJ2-7
v_gene: TRBV28
CDR3aa: ASRSYFQGAGEQY

d_gene: TRBD2
abundance: NA
j_gene: TRBJ2-5
v_gene: TRBV5-4
CDR3aa: ASSLRLVGTSGLQETQY

d_gene: NA
abundance: NA
j_gene: TRBJ1-1
v_gene: TRBV5-1
CDR3aa: ASRSGAGANTEAF

d_gene: NA
abundance: NA
j_gene: TRBJ2-7
v_gene: TRBV27
CDR3aa: ASSLAGQSYEQY

d_gene: NA
abundance: NA
j_gene: TRBJ1-1
v_gene: TRBV28
CDR3aa: ASSFKGLTEAF

d_gene: TRBD1
abundance: NA
j_gene: TRBJ2-5
v_gene: TRBV9
CDR3aa: ASSVGTGLVGETQY

d_gene: NA
abundance: NA
j_gene: TRBJ2-7
v_gene: TRBV14
CDR3aa: ASSQELGNEQY

d_gene: NA
abundance: NA
j_gene: TRBJ1-2
v_gene: TRBV28
CDR3aa: ASFPGYNYGYT

d_gene: NA
abundance: NA
j_gene: TRBJ1-1
v_gene: TRBV28
CDR3aa: ASTERPVPMNTEAF

d_gene: NA
abundance: NA
j_gene: TRBJ2-2
v_gene: TRBV7-7
CDR3aa: ASSSWAGATGELF

d_gene: NA
abundance: NA
j_gene: TRBJ2-7
v_gene: TRBV7-9
CDR3aa: ASSFDPSSYEQY

d_gene: NA
abundance: NA
j_gene: TRBJ2-7
v_gene: TRBV7-9
CDR3aa: ASSLGTGLDSYEQY